The sequence of this T cell receptor (beta chain) was determined in a study of shared clonotypes between healthy human individuals. Note on this clone: Its antigen is unidentified.

TCRdb's table, derived via immunoSEQ multiplex PCR, lists solely in-frame clones and lacks some. The sample lists 1,400,000 or so clones, around 98.5% occurring once. Findings of the study overall: Clonotype sharing among donors was thought likely to change with sequencing depth.

Trimming removed 7 bases from V and 5 bases from J; junction bases left unmatched: 7. This CDR3 has 13 amino acids. Germline V gene sequence: CDR1 WSHSY, CDR2 SAAADI. The gene calls are TRBV10-2 and TRBJ2-7, with 8 nucleotides matching TRBD1. Sequenced material: naive CD4+ T cells sorted from blood. The subset here: CD45RA+ positively selected. This clonotype originated in a man aged 25-40 years in good health. The CDR3 is CASMGRGRDEQYF. CDR3 DNA sequence: TGCGCCAGCATGGGCAGGGGGCGCGACGAGCAGTACTTC.